This T cell receptor (beta chain) comes out of a study of blood T cells in healthy people across ages. This clonotype was detected only a few times. The authors ran a second PCR of about 7 to 11 cycles using a sample-barcoded 5' primer and a J-beta primer mix. MiXCR, run by TCRdb on the 5' RACE reads, gives a single entry per CDR3 protein. The sample contains fewer than 1 million distinct CDR3 sequences, approximately 44% of which appear only once. Specimen: blood. The TCR sequence derives from a man between 60 and 75 years old in good health.

The CDR3 DNA sequence: TGTGCCAGCAGTGACCCTAGCGGGGGGGCCTACGAGCAGTACTTC. Translation: CASSDPSGGAYEQYF. This sequence joins TRBV2 and TRBJ2-7; 12 bases are a match to TRBD2. The CDR3 contains 15 residues. V lost 3 bases, J lost 2 bases, and 2 bases stayed unmatched. Germline CDR1 reads SNHLY; CDR2 reads FYNNEI.